This TCR beta chain emerged from a study of early T cells in non-severe SARS-CoV-2 infection (dated by TCRdb to the early 2020s). General notes on the study: Bulk RNA from unsorted whole blood was used for TCR sequencing, so alpha and beta chains could not be paired.

In regard to this clonotype: Its antigen has not been determined. Base qualities were left out, and no much larger clone turns up one base away.

This was a case-control study nested in a cohort of healthcare workers in London, UK, who had nasopharyngeal swab PCR tests and blood samples taken every week. Healthcare workers were recruited during the week of the UK lockdown, between 23 and 31 March 2020, and followed weekly for up to about 16 weeks. Relative to germline, V is missing 4 bases and J is missing 7 bases, with 3 bases of the junction outside any gene match. The CDR3, cysteine through phenylalanine, is 13 amino acids long. Solely the CDR3 DNA is kept, with 39 bases framed from the first base. For CDR1 and CDR2, the germline V gene (reference sequence) lists LNHDA and SQIVND. Library preparation was by 5' RACE. Sequencing relied on a NextSeq 500. In the TCR library protocol, unique molecular identifiers were attached to individual cDNA molecules to correct for PCR bias and sequencing error. Both TCR alpha and beta chains were sequenced, and tight co-correlation was observed between alpha and beta sequence abundances in each sample. In the authors' own workflow: Decombinator V4 was used to annotate the V gene, J gene and CDR3 of the TCR sequences. TCRs were defined as expanded if a significant change between any two time points was detected under a Poisson model with p below 0.0001. TCR abundances were normalised to the total number of TCRs sequenced in each sample and reported as counts per million. MAIT TCRs were defined by TRAV1-2 paired with TRAJ12, TRAJ20 or TRAJ33, and iNKT TCRs by TRAV10 paired with TRAJ18. A search of VDJdb, accessed on 1 November 2021, was run for TCRs annotated to CMV, EBV and SARS-CoV-2, with TCRs annotated for multiple antigens excluded. TCRdb trimmed public reads at Q25 via fastp, called clones via MiXCR and kept in-frame beta chains. Every CDR3 protein is listed once, alongside the most common genes and DNA of its rows. The V and J calls come from TCRdb's annotation, not from the publication. Across this sample there are 50,000 or so distinct CDR3 sequences, with around 8% seen only once. The ten largest clones capture approximately 9.8% of the sample.

Points the paper makes about the study in general: Matching against VDJdb was skewed toward anti-spike CD8 responses, likely underestimated virus-specific expansions, and missed private and CD4 specificities.

The sequence joins TRBV19 to TRBJ2-1; TRBD2 lines up with 8 middle nucleotides. The material sequenced was whole blood. The sequence came from an adult who was a healthcare worker with PCR-confirmed SARS-CoV-2 infection or an uninfected control (not recorded which). The DNA sequence reads TGTGCCAGTAGTAGCGGGGGGTCAAATGAGCAGTTCTTC. Protein translation: CASSSGGSNEQFF.